This TCR beta chain comes out of a study of B cell selection in AIRE deficiency. Findings and caveats of the study: Shared Treg sequences had shorter CDR3s, biased toward rearrangements with few non-templated insertions.

Germline assignment: CDR1 SEHNR and CDR2 FQNEAQ (reference sequence). V lost 7 bases and J lost 6; bases outside the gene matches: 8. This CDR3 contains 13 residues. The assay was immunoSEQ multiplex PCR, and TCRdb's table has in-frame clones only and misses some. The repertoire includes 4,700 or so clones, about 90% of them detected once, and less than 3% sits in the top ten. Regulatory T cells were sorted as CD4+CD25hiCD127low/negative cells. About this clone itself: Its target is not known.

Sequenced input: Tregs sorted from PBMCs. The V call is TRBV7-9, the J call TRBJ1-2; 7 bases match TRBD1. The receptor was isolated from a human donor with AIRE deficiency. The CDR3 DNA sequence: TGTGCCAGCAACCCGACAGGGTGGCATGGCTACACCTTC. Amino acid sequence: CASNPTGWHGYTF.